This note documents a single TCR beta chain sequence. The CDR3 consists of 14 residues. Germline V CDR1 and CDR2: SEHNR, FQNEAQ (reference sequence). With 5 bases removed from V and 2 bases from J, the gap between germline ends came to 9 bases. These data are taken from a study of identical twins' blood T cells. Libraries were made from RNA as TCR cDNA, using a modified protocol. TCRdb re-analysed the 5' RACE reads in MiXCR, keeping a single row per CDR3 protein. The sample comprises 350,000 to 400,000 distinct CDR3 sequences, roughly 31% of which are singletons, and more than 5.5% rests with the top ten.

This clonotype originated in a woman aged 18-49 years in good health. Material for sequencing was PBMCs. V and J are TRBV7-9 and TRBJ2-2, with D uncertain. CDR3 region: CASSPRHNTGELFF. DNA of the CDR3: TGTGCCAGCAGCCCAAGACACAACACCGGGGAGCTGTTTTTT.